This T cell receptor (beta chain) derives from a study of blood T cell repertoires in COVID-19. Across the whole study: Samples taken during acute and convalescent COVID-19 were collected in the United States, Italy and Spain. Nucleic acid was either cDNA or gDNA, and it came from T cells, B-cell-depleted T cells, or PBMCs.

In germline, CDR1 is PRHDT, CDR2 FYEKMQ (reference sequence). This CDR3 has 16 residues. The trim removed 1 base at V and 4 bases at J, leaving 8 bases unmatched. Per the original data handling: Estimation of nucleated cell counts was performed using reference gene primer amplification. Only in-frame clones appear in the TCRdb table, and some are missing; sequencing was by immunoSEQ multiplex PCR. D and trimming were read from the DNA, whereas the V and J calls and clone size are those reported in that table. The sample has 86,000 or so clones; about nine tenths are singletons. This clone has just one count.

The clonotype originates from a woman in her fifties or sixties in a cohort sampled during active COVID-19. This chain uses TRBV13 with TRBJ2-5, with 8 bases that match TRBD2. Input material: peripheral blood. The CDR3 nucleotides are TGTGCCAGCAGCTTAGATGTAACTAGCGGATTAGAGACCCAGTACTTC. Protein sequence: CASSLDVTSGLETQYF. The full variable domain, with the rest looked up from reference TRBV13 and TRBJ2-5, is AAGVIQSPRHLIKEKRETATLKCYPIPRHDTVYWYQQGPGQDPQFLISFYEKMQSDKGSIPDRFSAQQFSDYHSELNMSSLELGDSALYFCASSLDVTSGLETQYFGPGTRLLVL.